The entry below gives a single T cell receptor (beta chain) sequence along with its context. This entry comes from a study of T-cell memory formation after mild COVID-19. For the study at large: TCR clusters were mostly donor specific.

From the 5' RACE reads, TCRdb called clonotypes with MiXCR, one entry per CDR3 protein. This sample has about 310,000 distinct CDR3 sequences, with roughly a fifth found just once. V lost 8 bases and J lost 0; bases outside the gene matches: 13. The CDR3 sequence is 17 residues long. This chain connects TRBV12-3 or TRBV12-4 to TRBJ1-1, with TRBD1 identical over 9 bases. Material for sequencing was PBMCs or a T cell subset sorted from them (not recorded which). The sequence derives from a man between 18 and 29 years old who had mild COVID-19 (a few samples of this study predate the infection). Cell type and time point are not known. CDR3 DNA sequence: TGTGCCAGCGGCAGGGGGACAGGGCGTACCATGAACACTGAAGCTTTCTTT. Translation: CASGRGTGRTMNTEAFF.